This entry lists 13 T cell receptor beta chains sequenced from one sample in a study of cytotoxic CD8 clonotypes in ibrutinib-treated CLL. Some clones are missing from TCRdb's copy, which holds only in-frame ones; the method was immunoSEQ multiplex PCR. The table shows around 300,000 clones, with 80% occurring only once. The specimen comprised PBMCs, sampled before ibrutinib treatment. These receptor sequences come from a human donor with chronic lymphocytic leukemia.

This clone was observed a single time. The CDR3 here is CAGRKGIGAYEQYF. The CDR3 DNA is TGTGCCGGAAGGAAGGGGATAGGAGCCTACGAGCAGTACTTC. The chain uses TRBV5-4 and TRBJ2-7, with D possibly matching TRBD1 (5 bases). CDR3 size: 14 residues. Germline assignment: CDR1 SGHNT and CDR2 YYREEE (reference sequence). V was pared by 10 bases and J by 2 bases, with 19 bases between.

This clone showed up just a few times. This chain joins TRBV4-3 and TRBJ2-7; TRBD1 matches at 7 bases. The germline gives CDR1 LGHNA, CDR2 YSLEER. The CDR3 is 13 amino acids. V lost 2 bases to trimming and J lost 4 bases; unmatched junction nucleotides: 2. The CDR3: CASSQRGQYEQYF. The DNA of the CDR3 is TGCGCCAGCAGCCAACGGGGACAGTACGAGCAGTACTTC.

V is TRBV4-2 and J is TRBJ1-5, with D hard to call. The V gene lost 1 base and the J gene lost 6 bases, with 7 bases spanning the gap. Germline CDR1 and CDR2: LGHNA and YNFKEQ. The CDR3 runs 13 residues. The CDR3 is CASSQGIGQPQHF. Here the CDR3 DNA reads TGTGCCAGCAGCCAAGGAATCGGTCAGCCCCAGCATTTT.

This clone was counted only a few times. V is TRBV6-5 and J is TRBJ1-5, with TRBD1 identical over 10 bases. J lost 5 bases, V lost 5 bases, and 6 bases had no gene match. This CDR3 is built from 15 residues. Looked up from germline, CDR1 is MNHEY and CDR2 is SVGAGI. The CDR3 spells CASSKGQGEDQPQHF. The CDR3 nucleotides read TGTGCCAGCAGTAAAGGACAGGGGGAGGATCAGCCCCAGCATTTT.

This clone is medium-sized. The chain couples TRBV7-2 to TRBJ2-7, with 8 bases lining up with TRBD2. The length of the CDR3 is 14 residues. Germline values: CDR1 SGHTA, CDR2 FQGNSA. The V gene end was trimmed by 4 bases and the J gene end by 2 bases; junction bases not matched to a gene: 4. The CDR3 DNA follows: TGTGCCAGCAGCTCCATAGCGGGGACCTACGAGCAGTACTTC. It specifies CASSSIAGTYEQYF. Full variable domain (missing parts from reference TRBV7-2 and TRBJ2-7): GAGVSQSPSNKVTEKGKDVELRCDPISGHTALYWYRQSLGQGLEFLIYFQGNSAPDKSGLPSDRFSAERTGGSVSTLTIQRTQQEDSAVYLCASSSIAGTYEQYFGPGTRLTVT.

This clone has just a few counts. This chain joins TRBV6-5 and TRBJ2-1; D possibly uses TRBD1 or TRBD2 (5 bases each). There are 14 residues in the CDR3. V lost 2 bases, J lost 4 bases, and 9 bases lay in between. Germline V gives CDR1 MNHEY, CDR2 SVGAGI. CDR3 nucleotides: TGTGCCAGCAGTTACGGGGGAGCTTACAATGAGCAGTTCTTC. It codes for CASSYGGAYNEQFF.

The chain links TRBV27 to TRBJ2-7; TRBD1 agrees at 9 bases. Per germline, CDR1 MNHEY and CDR2 SMNVEV (reference sequence). V trimming: 6 bases; J trimming: 4 bases; junction bases outside the gene matches: 7. This CDR3 is built from 14 residues. Written as DNA, the CDR3 is TGTGCCAGCAGAGAGGGGACAGGGTTTTACGAGCAGTACTTC. This codes for CASREGTGFYEQYF.

CDR3 bases: TGCGCCAGCAGCTTGGTAGGGAATGAAGAGACCCAGTACTTC. Its protein is CASSLVGNEETQYF. This rearrangement joins TRBV5-1 to TRBJ2-5; D remains ambiguous. The germline V and J ends were trimmed by 0 bases and 3 bases, with 9 bases remaining between them. Germline V CDR1 and CDR2: SGHRS, YFSETQ. This CDR3 has 14 residues.

This chain joins TRBV13 and TRBJ1-1, with D unresolved. Deletions cut 2 bases from V and 5 bases from J, with 9 bases between. CDR1 and CDR2 from the germline V gene are PRHDT and FYEKMQ (reference sequence). The CDR3 is made up of 13 amino acids. The CDR3 region is CASSLRPGTEAFF. The CDR3 nucleotides read TGTGCCAGCAGCTTACGGCCGGGAACTGAAGCTTTCTTT. The whole variable domain, filled in from reference TRBV13 and TRBJ1-1, reads AAGVIQSPRHLIKEKRETATLKCYPIPRHDTVYWYQQGPGQDPQFLISFYEKMQSDKGSIPDRFSAQQFSDYHSELNMSSLELGDSALYFCASSLRPGTEAFFGQGTRLTVV.

The chain employs TRBV11-2 and TRBJ1-5; D ambiguous. The length of the CDR3 is 12 residues. V was clipped by 1 base and J by 7 bases, with 5 bases between them. The germline V gene encodes CDR1 SGHAT and CDR2 FQNNGV. The CDR3, as DNA: TGTGCCAGCAGCTTAGGGTCCCAGCCCCAGCATTTT. As protein: CASSLGSQPQHF.

This clone was recorded a few times. The V and J genes are TRBV25-1 and TRBJ1-2, with 9 bases matching TRBD1. Germline V gives CDR1 MGHDK, CDR2 SYGVNS. J gave up 4 bases and V 3 bases, and 6 bases lay outside the gene matches. CDR3 length: 15 amino acids. The CDR3 region has the DNA TGTGCCAGCAGTGAGCCGGGACAGGGAGGCTATGGCTACACCTTC. It translates to CASSEPGQGGYGYTF.

The chain employs TRBV5-4 and TRBJ1-1, with TRBD1 matching over 8 bases. From germline, CDR1 is SGHNT and CDR2 YYREEE (reference sequence). This CDR3 is 15 amino acids long. The ends lost 1 base at V and 3 bases at J; junction bases unmatched: 5. The CDR3 loop is CASSLRSRGHTEAFF. As DNA, the CDR3 is TGTGCCAGCAGCTTGAGGTCCAGGGGGCACACTGAAGCTTTCTTT.

The rearrangement joins TRBV27 to TRBJ2-7; D is uncertain. V was cut by 3 bases and J by 5 bases, with 17 bases left in between. Germline loops: CDR1 MNHEY, CDR2 SMNVEV (reference sequence). CDR3 length: 15 residues. The DNA of the CDR3 is TGTGCCAGCAGTTTTGGCCCGCGCGCGGCCCACGAGCAGTACTTC. This codes for CASSFGPRAAHEQYF.